The 28 T cell receptor beta chains in this list originate from one sample, sequenced in a study of post-analysis software for immune sequencing data. The study's findings and limits: In patients, about 5 TRBV segments were more frequent than in controls, with TRBV5-6, TRBV5-1 and TRBV20-1 among them.

Prepared TCR beta cDNA libraries contained unique molecular identifiers. TCRdb called the PCR reads again in MiXCR, with one record for every CDR3 protein. The data show hundreds of thousands of distinct CDR3 sequences, roughly 50% seen once. Their recognized antigens are unknown. The sequenced sample consisted of blood. The receptor set was obtained from a girl between 10 and 17 years old with multiple sclerosis.

J is TRBJ2-5 and V is TRBV7-9, with TRBD1 identical over 7 bases. The tail of the sequence fits TRBJ2-7 better, so the J call may be wrong. This CDR3 region has 16 residues. Germline V gene sequence: CDR1 SEHNR, CDR2 FQNEAQ (reference sequence). CDR3 sequence reads: CASSAWTNTGVYEQYF. The DNA of the CDR3 is TGTGCCAGCAGCGCGTGGACCAATACAGGGGTGTACGAGCAGTACTTC.

The V call is TRBV7-6, the J call TRBJ2-2, with a possible D match to TRBD2 (5 bases). The V and J ends lost 5 bases and 1 base respectively, with 14 bases between them. The germline CDR1 and CDR2 sequences are SGHVS and FNYEAQ. This CDR3 comprises 16 residues. This CDR3 is CASSPRGSLNTGELFF. In DNA, the CDR3 is TGTGCCAGCAGCCCTCGGGGTAGCCTGAACACCGGGGAGCTGTTTTTT.

This clonotype was seen only once. This chain connects TRBV7-9 to TRBJ1-2; 9 nucleotides agree with TRBD1. The CDR3 sequence is 15 residues long. V dropped 5 bases and J dropped 5; count of bases not matched to a gene: 9. Per germline, CDR1 SEHNR and CDR2 FQNEAQ (reference sequence). CDR3 residues: CASSLTGGNSYGYTF. In DNA, the CDR3 is TGTGCCAGCAGCCTCACAGGGGGCAACTCTTATGGCTACACCTTC.

The gene calls are TRBV4-2 and TRBJ1-4; D may be TRBD1 (6 bases). Germline V gene data show CDR1 as LGHNA and CDR2 as YNFKEQ. This CDR3 is built from 17 residues. The V and J ends lost 0 bases and 3 bases respectively, with 14 bases between them. The CDR3 nucleotides read TGTGCCAGCAGCCAAGAAATTACAGGGTCAGCTAATGAAAAACTGTTTTTT. Amino acids: CASSQEITGSANEKLFF.

This clonotype was picked up a small number of times. The V gene is TRBV2, the J gene TRBJ2-3; D is perhaps TRBD1 or TRBD2 (6 bases each). The germline V gene has CDR1 SNHLY and CDR2 FYNNEI. Trimming stripped 5 bases from V and 6 bases from J, with 18 bases between. This CDR3 is 15 amino acids long. Here the CDR3 DNA reads TGTGCCAGCAGTTCGAACCGAGGGGGGTTCGATACGCAGTATTTT. Residues: CASSSNRGGFDTQYF.

This sequence joins TRBV10-3 and TRBJ1-2; possibly TRBD1 for D (6 bases). Germline V lookup: CDR1 ENHRY, CDR2 SYGVKD. V shed 4 bases and J shed 2 bases, with 17 bases lying between them. This CDR3 spans 16 amino acids. CDR3 sequence reads: CAISVSLQGRNYGYTF. CDR3 nucleotides: TGTGCCATCAGTGTTTCCTTACAGGGAAGGAACTATGGCTACACCTTC.

The rearrangement joins TRBV15 to TRBJ2-7, with TRBD2 matching over 11 bases. The CDR3 runs 17 residues. Germline CDR1 and CDR2: LNHNV and YYDKDF (reference sequence). Unmatched junction bases numbered 13, after V lost 2 bases and J lost 7 bases. CDR3 bases: TGTGCCACCAGCAGACAAATTAGCGGGAGGGCCAAGGATGAGCAGTACTTC. Translated, it gives CATSRQISGRAKDEQYF.

This chain connects TRBV15 to TRBJ2-7; 12 bases match TRBD1. V was clipped by 1 base and J by 5 bases; unmatched bases: 0. Germline CDR1 is LNHNV and CDR2 is YYDKDF (reference sequence). The CDR3 contains 14 residues. The CDR3 DNA reads TGTGCCACCAGCAGAGGGGACAGGGGGCACGAGCAGTACTTC. This translates into CATSRGDRGHEQYF.

This chain joins TRBV20-1 and TRBJ2-1; D is unresolved. V was trimmed by 4 bases and J by 10 bases, leaving 14 bases between them. CDR3 length equals 12 residues. Germline CDR1 is DFQATT and CDR2 is SNEGSKA (reference sequence). The CDR3 region is CSANDLRYEQFF. CDR3 nucleotide sequence: TGCAGTGCTAACGACTTGCGATACGAGCAGTTCTTC.

This chain connects TRBV29-1 to TRBJ2-5; D is possibly TRBD1 (5 bases). Germline V CDR1 and CDR2: SQVTM, ANQGSEA. This CDR3 has 12 residues. V lost 7 bases to trimming and J lost 5 bases, with 14 bases between them. The CDR3, as DNA: TGCAGCGGCCGGGCAGGGATCGAGACCCAGTACTTC. As protein: CSGRAGIETQYF.

This clonotype was detected only once. An end of the junction differs from the germline gene, which may be a read error. The chain's CDR3 is CTSSLGSGGSGEQYF. The CDR3 DNA follows: TGTACCAGCAGCTTAGGTTCGGGGGGGTCAGGCGAGCAGTACTTC. J is TRBJ2-7 and V is TRBV7-9; 8 nucleotides match TRBD2. CDR1 is SEHNR, CDR2 FQNEAQ, per germline (reference sequence). This CDR3 region has 15 residues.

This clonotype was seen more than once but under ten times. The gene calls are TRBV9 and TRBJ2-5; TRBD2 agrees at 9 bases. Germline assignment: CDR1 SGDLS and CDR2 YYNGEE. The CDR3 extends over 14 amino acids. The V gene end was trimmed by 4 bases and the J gene end by 4 bases; junction bases not matched to a gene: 5. Written as DNA, the CDR3 is TGTGCCAGCAGCCGGCTAGCGGGGCGAGAGACCCAGTACTTC. This gives the protein CASSRLAGRETQYF.

The chain recombines TRBV15 with TRBJ1-5; unclear D gene. This CDR3 has 12 residues. V shed 3 bases and J shed 4 bases, with 4 bases lying between them. Germline V gene sequence: CDR1 LNHNV, CDR2 YYDKDF (reference sequence). In DNA, the CDR3 is TGTGCCACCAGCAGCTGGAATCAGCCCCAGCATTTT. This gives the protein CATSSWNQPQHF.

This chain links TRBV29-1 with TRBJ1-2; 11 bases agree with TRBD1. The junction had 7 bases not matched to a gene; V was cut back by 5 bases and J by 5 bases. CDR1 and CDR2 from the germline V gene are SQVTM and ANQGSEA. This CDR3 comprises 14 residues. The CDR3 DNA reads TGCAGCGTTATTGGGACAGGGGGTGATTATGGCTACACCTTC. It is translated as CSVIGTGGDYGYTF.

The genes are TRBV2 and TRBJ1-1; weak D call: TRBD1 (5 bases). V gave up 4 bases and J gave up 4 bases, with 10 bases separating them. This CDR3 comprises 13 residues. From germline, CDR1 is SNHLY and CDR2 FYNNEI. This chain's CDR3 is CASSAQGVTEAFF. The CDR3 nucleotides are TGTGCCAGCAGTGCCCAGGGCGTCACTGAAGCTTTCTTT. The full variable domain, with the rest looked up from reference TRBV2 and TRBJ1-1, is EPEVTQTPSHQVTQMGQEVILRCVPISNHLYFYWYRQILGQKVEFLVSFYNNEISEKSEIFDDQFSVERPDGSNFTLKIRSTKLEDSAMYFCASSAQGVTEAFFGQGTRLTVV.

This clonotype was seen a single time. V and J are TRBV4-1 and TRBJ2-5; D is perhaps TRBD2 (5 bases). Trimming took off 5 bases at V and 3 bases at J, with 16 bases between the two ends. This CDR3 has 15 residues. CDR1 and CDR2 (germline): MGHRA, YSYEKL. The CDR3: CASSWNGIAEETQYF. The CDR3 region has the DNA TGCGCCAGCAGCTGGAACGGGATCGCAGAAGAGACCCAGTACTTC.

The V call is TRBV20-1, the J call TRBJ2-1; 7 nucleotides match TRBD2. With 3 bases clipped from V and 2 bases from J, the junction kept 7 bases outside the gene matches. CDR1 and CDR2 from the germline V gene are DFQATT and SNEGSKA (reference sequence). This CDR3 spans 15 amino acids. The CDR3 DNA reads TGCAGTGCTAGGGTCCCCAGCGGGGCCTACAATGAGCAGTTCTTC. The encoded protein is CSARVPSGAYNEQFF.

The sample holds many counts of this clonotype. The rearrangement uses TRBV12-3 or TRBV12-4 and TRBJ1-2; D uncertain. The CDR3 runs 14 residues. The V gene lost 3 bases and the J gene lost 6 bases, with 14 bases spanning the gap. The CDR3 region has the DNA TGTGCCAGCAGTTTTTTTACTGCCAGGAATGGCTACACCTTC. Its translation is CASSFFTARNGYTF.

The V gene is TRBV20-1, the J gene TRBJ2-7; 11 bases map to TRBD1. The last part of the DNA fits TRBJ2-5 better; the J call may be wrong. This CDR3 spans 14 amino acids. Per germline, CDR1 DFQATT and CDR2 SNEGSKA (reference sequence). Written as DNA, the CDR3 is TGCAGTGCTAGGGGGAGGACAGGGGGCGAGACCCAGTACTTC. Its translation: CSARGRTGGETQYF.

With respect to this clonotype: The CDR3 does not end in the conserved phenylalanine or tryptophan, so this is likely a read error. This chain connects TRBV29-1 to TRBJ2-7; 9 bases match TRBD1. Looked up from germline, CDR1 is SQVTM and CDR2 is ANQGSEA. V shed 3 bases, J shed 3 bases, and the junction held 3 bases outside the gene matches. The CDR3 has 13 residues. In DNA form, the CDR3 reads TGCAGCGTTGATGGACAGGGGTTCTACGAGCAGTACTAC. This gives the protein CSVDGQGFYEQYY.

The chain combines TRBV6-6 with TRBJ2-1, with D perhaps matching TRBD1 (5 bases). Germline loops: CDR1 MNHNY, CDR2 SVGAGI (reference sequence). V was trimmed by 2 bases and J by 1 base, leaving 9 bases between them. CDR3 size: 15 residues. This CDR3 is CASSYEKGSYNEQFF. The CDR3 DNA reads as TGTGCCAGCAGTTACGAGAAGGGGTCCTACAATGAGCAGTTCTTC.

The chain has TRBV6-2 or TRBV6-3 and TRBJ2-5; possible D gene TRBD1, 5 bases. The J call may be wrong; the DNA end is better matched by TRBJ2-7. CDR3 length: 12 residues. CDR1 MNHEY and CDR2 SVGEGT come from the germline V gene. This CDR3 reads CASSYGHDEQYF. For the CDR3, the DNA is TGTGCCAGCAGTTACGGACACGACGAGCAGTACTTC.

This clonotype turned up a few times. The rearrangement uses TRBV5-1 and TRBJ2-7, with 7 bases lining up with TRBD1. V shed 3 bases, J shed 2 bases, and the junction held 5 bases outside the gene matches. Germline V gives CDR1 SGHRS, CDR2 YFSETQ. The CDR3 length is 14 residues. The CDR3 loop reads CASSSRGKTYEQYF. Here the CDR3 DNA reads TGCGCCAGCAGCTCCAGGGGGAAAACCTACGAGCAGTACTTC. The variable domain in full, completed from reference TRBV5-1 and TRBJ2-7, reads KAGVTQTPRYLIKTRGQQVTLSCSPISGHRSVSWYQQTPGQGLQFLFEYFSETQRNKGNFPGRFSGRQFSNSRSEMNVSTLELGDSALYLCASSSRGKTYEQYFGPGTRLTVT.

In this sample, this clonotype turned up a few times. V and J are TRBV5-1 and TRBJ2-3; 8 bases are a match to TRBD2. V lost 7 bases and J lost 0; bases outside the gene matches: 7. In germline, CDR1 is SGHRS, CDR2 YFSETQ. This CDR3 spans 15 amino acids. CDR3 bases: TGCGCCAGCGCCCCAATAGCGGGGAGCACAGATACGCAGTATTTT. Its protein is CASAPIAGSTDTQYF. Full variable domain (missing parts from reference TRBV5-1 and TRBJ2-3): KAGVTQTPRYLIKTRGQQVTLSCSPISGHRSVSWYQQTPGQGLQFLFEYFSETQRNKGNFPGRFSGRQFSNSRSEMNVSTLELGDSALYLCASAPIAGSTDTQYFGPGTRLTVL.

V and J are TRBV7-2 and TRBJ2-5; the D is unclear. CDR1 is SGHTA and CDR2 is FQGNSA in the germline V gene. V gave up 10 bases and J gave up 2 bases, with 11 bases separating them. This CDR3 has 12 amino acids. CDR3 residues: CANGQLQETQYF. CDR3 nucleotide sequence: TGTGCCAACGGTCAGTTACAAGAGACCCAGTACTTC.

The chain is built from TRBV9 and TRBJ2-7, with D perhaps assigned TRBD1 or TRBD2 (6 bases each). The V gene lost 1 base and the J gene lost 3 bases, with 14 bases spanning the gap. The germline gives CDR1 SGDLS, CDR2 YYNGEE. The CDR3 length is 15 residues. As DNA, the CDR3 is TGTGCCAGCAGCGTATCCCTCGGGGGCGACTACGAGCAGTACTTC. Amino acid sequence: CASSVSLGGDYEQYF.

J is TRBJ2-6 and V is TRBV12-3 or TRBV12-4; D not certain. Trimming took 6 bases from V and 4 from J, leaving 10 bases between them. The CDR3 spans 14 residues. The CDR3 coding sequence is TGTGCCAGCAGCGACCCAGGAGGGGCCAACGTCCTGACTTTC. Translating gives CASSDPGGANVLTF.

V usage is TRBV28 and J usage is TRBJ2-7; a weak D match, TRBD2 (6 bases). The V gene lost 4 bases and the J gene lost 2 bases, with 18 bases spanning the gap. The germline CDR1 and CDR2 sequences are MDHEN and SYDVKM. The CDR3 contains 16 residues. The CDR3 DNA is TGTGCCAGCAGTTCCCCGGCGGGCGGGAAGACCTACGAGCAGTACTTC. Translation: CASSSPAGGKTYEQYF. The full variable domain, with the rest looked up from reference TRBV28 and TRBJ2-7, is DVKVTQSSRYLVKRTGEKVFLECVQDMDHENMFWYRQDPGLGLRLIYFSYDVKMKEKGDIPEGYSVSREKKERFSLILESASTNQTSMYLCASSSPAGGKTYEQYFGPGTRLTVT.